Sequencing of this TCR beta chain was carried out in a study of siplizumab effects on memory and regulatory T cells. Repertoires were generated with immunoSEQ multiplex PCR, while TCRdb's copy carries only in-frame clones and drops some. The table has some 97,000 clones, around 90% seen once. V gave up 5 bases and J gave up 6 bases; unmatched junction bases: 0. The CDR3 has 12 amino acids. Germline V gene lookup returns CDR1 GTSNPN and CDR2 SVGIG (reference sequence). The source material was CD4+ T cells sorted from blood. This chain uses TRBV30 with TRBJ1-5, with 11 bases that match TRBD1. This sequence originates from a human donor in good health. The chain's CDR3 is CAWGTGGQPQHF. The CDR3 DNA sequence: TGTGCCTGGGGGACAGGGGGTCAGCCCCAGCATTTT.